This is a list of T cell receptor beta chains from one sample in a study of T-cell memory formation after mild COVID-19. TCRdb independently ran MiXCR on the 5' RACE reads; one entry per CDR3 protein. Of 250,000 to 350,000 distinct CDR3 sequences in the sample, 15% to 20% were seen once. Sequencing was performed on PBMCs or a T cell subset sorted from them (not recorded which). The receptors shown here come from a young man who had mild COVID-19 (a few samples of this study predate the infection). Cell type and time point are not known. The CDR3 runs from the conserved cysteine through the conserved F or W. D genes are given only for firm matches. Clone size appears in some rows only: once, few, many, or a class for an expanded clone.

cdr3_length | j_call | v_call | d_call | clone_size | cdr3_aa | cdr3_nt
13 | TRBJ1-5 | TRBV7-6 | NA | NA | CASSLADYQPQHF | TGTGCCAGCAGCTTAGCGGATTATCAGCCCCAGCATTTT
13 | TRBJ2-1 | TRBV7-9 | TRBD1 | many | CASSLNLGQGAFF | TGTGCCAGCAGCCTCAACCTTGGACAGGGGGCGTTCTTC
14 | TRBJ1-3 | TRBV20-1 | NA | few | CSAIKSVDGNTIYF | TGCAGTGCCATAAAGTCGGTGGACGGAAACACCATATATTTT
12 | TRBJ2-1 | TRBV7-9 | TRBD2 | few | CASSGSGEQEFF | TGTGCCAGCAGCGGGAGCGGGGAACAGGAGTTCTTC
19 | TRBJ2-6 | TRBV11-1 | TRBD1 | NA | CASSATTGGGLSGANVLTF | TGTGCCAGCAGCGCAACTACAGGGGGCGGTCTCTCTGGGGCCAACGTCCTGACTTTC
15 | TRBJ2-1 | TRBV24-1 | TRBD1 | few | CATSDPGQGGNEQFF | TGTGCCACCAGTGATCCGGGACAGGGAGGCAATGAGCAGTTCTTC
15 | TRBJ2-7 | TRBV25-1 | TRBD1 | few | CASRAGTGAAYEQYF | TGTGCCAGCAGGGCCGGGACAGGGGCGGCCTACGAGCAGTACTTC
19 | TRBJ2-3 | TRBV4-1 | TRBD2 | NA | CASSRLLAGPHGGTDTQYF | TGCGCCAGCAGCCGATTACTAGCGGGGCCTCATGGGGGCACAGATACGCAGTATTTT
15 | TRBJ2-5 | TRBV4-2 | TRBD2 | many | CASSQDYGGAETQYF | TGTGCCAGCAGCCAAGATTACGGGGGGGCAGAGACCCAGTACTTC
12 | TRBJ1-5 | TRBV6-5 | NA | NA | CASSPGGQPQHF | TGTGCCAGCAGTCCCGGAGGTCAGCCCCAGCATTTT
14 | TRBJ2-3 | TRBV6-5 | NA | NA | CATGLTLLTDTQYF | TGTGCCACGGGATTAACACTTCTCACAGATACGCAGTATTTT
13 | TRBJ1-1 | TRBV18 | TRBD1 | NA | CASSLGTGAEAFF | TGTGCCAGCTCACTCGGGACAGGGGCTGAAGCTTTCTTT
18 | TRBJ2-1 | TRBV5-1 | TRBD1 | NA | CASSPPDRVRISYNEQFF | TGCGCCAGCAGCCCACCCGACAGGGTAAGGATTTCCTACAATGAGCAGTTCTTC
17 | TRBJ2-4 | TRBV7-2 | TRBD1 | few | CASSLAGQAAAKNIQYF | TGTGCCAGCAGCTTAGCTGGACAGGCCGCGGCCAAAAACATTCAGTACTTC
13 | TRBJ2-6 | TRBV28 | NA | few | CASLGSGANVLTF | TGTGCCAGCCTTGGCTCTGGGGCCAACGTCCTGACTTTC
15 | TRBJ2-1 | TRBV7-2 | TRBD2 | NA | CASSFISGGNNEQFF | TGTGCCAGCAGCTTTATCAGCGGGGGGAACAATGAGCAGTTCTTC
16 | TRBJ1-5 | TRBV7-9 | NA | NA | CASSLVVSDSNQPQHF | TGTGCCAGCAGCTTAGTCGTTTCTGATAGCAATCAGCCCCAGCATTTT
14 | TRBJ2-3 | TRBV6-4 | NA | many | CASSANGARDTQYF | TGTGCCAGCAGTGCAAACGGGGCAAGAGATACGCAGTATTTT
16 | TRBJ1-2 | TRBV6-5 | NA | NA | CASSARSSGGGYGYTF | TGTGCCAGCAGTGCCCGAAGTTCCGGGGGCGGCTATGGCTACACCTTC
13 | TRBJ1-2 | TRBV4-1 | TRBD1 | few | CASSPGGGNGYTF | TGCGCCAGCAGCCCAGGGGGCGGGAATGGCTACACCTTC
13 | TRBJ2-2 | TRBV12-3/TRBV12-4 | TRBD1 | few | CATLDRGTGELFF | TGTGCCACCCTGGACAGGGGCACCGGGGAGCTGTTTTTT
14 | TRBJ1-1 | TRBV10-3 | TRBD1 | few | CAISDDRDNTEAFF | TGTGCCATCAGTGATGACAGGGACAACACTGAAGCTTTCTTT
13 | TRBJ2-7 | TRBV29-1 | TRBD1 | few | CSVQGTGPYEQYF | TGCAGCGTACAAGGGACAGGGCCCTACGAGCAGTACTTC
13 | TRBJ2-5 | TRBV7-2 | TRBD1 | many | CAVRQGDGETQYF | TGTGCCGTACGACAGGGGGATGGAGAGACCCAGTACTTC
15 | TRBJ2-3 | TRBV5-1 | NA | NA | CASSPGDGSTDTQYF | TGCGCCAGCAGCCCTGGGGACGGAAGCACAGATACGCAGTATTTT
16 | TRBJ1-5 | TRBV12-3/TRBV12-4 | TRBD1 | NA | CASNPFGTGSNQPQHF | TGTGCCAGCAACCCCTTCGGGACAGGAAGCAATCAGCCCCAGCATTTT
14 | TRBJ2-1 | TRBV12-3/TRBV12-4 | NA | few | CASAGWDLDNEQFF | TGTGCCAGCGCTGGTTGGGACCTAGACAATGAGCAGTTCTTC
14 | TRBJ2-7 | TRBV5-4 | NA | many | CASSSMDRPYEQYF | TGTGCCAGCAGCTCGATGGACAGACCCTACGAGCAGTACTTC
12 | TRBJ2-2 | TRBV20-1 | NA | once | CSATGGTGELFF | TGCAGTGCCACCGGTGGGACCGGGGAGCTGTTTTTT
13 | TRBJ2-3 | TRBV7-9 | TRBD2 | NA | CASSGGLEDTQYF | TGTGCCAGCAGCGGGGGACTAGAAGATACGCAGTATTTT
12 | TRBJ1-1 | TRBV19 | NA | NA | CASSWGNSEAFF | TGTGCCAGTAGTTGGGGTAATTCTGAAGCTTTCTTT
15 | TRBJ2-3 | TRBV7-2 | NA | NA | CASSLVTASTDTQYF | TGTGCCAGCAGCTTAGTTACTGCTAGCACAGATACGCAGTATTTT
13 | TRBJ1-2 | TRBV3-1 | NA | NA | CASSQGYSERYTF | TGTGCCAGCAGCCAGGGCTACAGCGAGCGCTACACCTTC
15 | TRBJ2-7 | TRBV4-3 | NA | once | CASSQDRPLGYEQYF | TGCGCCAGCAGCCAAGACAGACCTTTGGGCTACGAGCAGTACTTC
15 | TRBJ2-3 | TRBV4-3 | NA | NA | CASSQGNLGTDTQYF | TGCGCCAGCAGCCAAGGCAATTTGGGAACAGATACGCAGTATTTT
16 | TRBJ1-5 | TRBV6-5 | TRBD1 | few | CASASDRGYGNQPQHF | TGTGCCAGCGCCTCAGACAGGGGGTACGGCAATCAGCCCCAGCATTTT
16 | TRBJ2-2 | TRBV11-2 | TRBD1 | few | CASSLPQGAWTGELFF | TGTGCCAGCAGCTTGCCACAGGGGGCTTGGACCGGGGAGCTGTTTTTT
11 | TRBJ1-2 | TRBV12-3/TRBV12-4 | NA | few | CASSSGDGDNF | TGTGCCAGCAGCTCGGGGGATGGAGACAATTTC
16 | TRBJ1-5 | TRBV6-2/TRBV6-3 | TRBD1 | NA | CASSFPHDRENQPQHF | TGTGCCAGCAGTTTTCCCCATGACAGGGAAAATCAGCCCCAGCATTTT
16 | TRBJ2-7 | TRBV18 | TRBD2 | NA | CASSSPSSGGANEQYF | TGTGCCAGCTCATCCCCCTCTAGCGGGGGGGCTAACGAGCAGTACTTC
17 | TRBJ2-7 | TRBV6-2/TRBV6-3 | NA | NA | CASSFVPTASYPYEQYF | TGTGCCAGCAGTTTCGTCCCGACAGCAAGTTACCCCTACGAGCAGTACTTC
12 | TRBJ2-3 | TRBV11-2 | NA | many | CASSPQADTQYF | TGTGCCAGCAGTCCCCAGGCAGATACGCAGTATTTT
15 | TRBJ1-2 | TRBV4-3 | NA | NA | CASSEDGGALNGYTF | TGCGCCAGCAGTGAAGACGGTGGGGCTTTAAACGGCTACACCTTC
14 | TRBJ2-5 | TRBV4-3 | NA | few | CASSQETPRETQYF | TGCGCCAGCAGCCAAGAGACCCCTCGGGAGACCCAGTACTTC
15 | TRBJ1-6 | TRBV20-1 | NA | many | CSARVGRVNNSPLHF | TGCAGTGCTAGAGTTGGGCGGGTTAATAATTCACCCCTCCACTTT
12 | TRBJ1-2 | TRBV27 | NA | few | CASRGDSLGYTF | TGTGCCAGCAGAGGTGACAGCCTGGGCTACACCTTC
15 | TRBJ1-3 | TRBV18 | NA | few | CASSFSQGSGNTIYF | TGTGCCAGCTCCTTTTCTCAGGGATCGGGAAACACCATATATTTT
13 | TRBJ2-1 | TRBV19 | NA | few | CASSMAGVNEQFF | TGTGCCAGTAGTATGGCCGGGGTTAATGAGCAGTTCTTC
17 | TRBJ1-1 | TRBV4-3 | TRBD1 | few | CASSQETGGHVGTEAFF | TGCGCCAGCAGCCAAGAGACAGGGGGCCATGTTGGCACTGAAGCTTTCTTT
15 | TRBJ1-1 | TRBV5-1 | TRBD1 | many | CASSLAGGEDTEAFF | TGCGCCAGCAGCTTGGCAGGGGGCGAGGACACTGAAGCTTTCTTT
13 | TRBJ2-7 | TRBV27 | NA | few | CASSTRLQDEQYF | TGTGCCAGCAGTACCCGTCTTCAAGACGAGCAGTACTTC
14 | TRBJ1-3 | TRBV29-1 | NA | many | CSVADPGQGNTIYF | TGCAGCGTTGCAGACCCAGGGCAAGGAAACACCATATATTTT
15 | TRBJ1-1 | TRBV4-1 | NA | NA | CASSQPFARVTEAFF | TGCGCCAGCAGCCAACCATTCGCCAGGGTTACTGAAGCTTTCTTT
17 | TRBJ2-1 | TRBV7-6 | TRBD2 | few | CASSLWPSGGVYNEQFF | TGTGCCAGCAGCTTATGGCCTAGCGGGGGGGTCTACAATGAGCAGTTCTTC